Described below is a single T cell receptor beta chain sequence and its context. The CDR3 sequence is 15 residues long. In germline, CDR1 is MGHRA, CDR2 YSYEKL. V lost 4 bases, J lost 5 bases, and 15 bases lay in between. Method: immunoSEQ multiplex PCR; TCRdb's copy keeps in-frame clones and lacks some. The sample lists 70,000 to 95,000 clones, roughly nine tenths seen once, with roughly 2% in the top ten. The data are from a study of T cell changes during pregnancy in multiple sclerosis. The chain joins TRBV4-1 to TRBJ1-5; D not certain. This material consisted of peripheral blood, taken in the second trimester of pregnancy. The receptor was derived from a female donor in good health, enrolled as a control in a pregnancy study. The CDR3 coding sequence is TGCGCCAGCAGCCCGGGATTCGTCCGAGATCAGCCCCAGCATTTT. Translating gives CASSPGFVRDQPQHF.